Detailed here is one T cell receptor beta chain. Its antigen has not been determined. No much larger clonotype is one base removed from it; base qualities were not supplied. The germline V gene (reference sequence) supplies CDR1 SEHNR and CDR2 FQNEAQ. The CDR3 covers 14 residues, taking in both the cysteine and the phenylalanine. Of all the DNA, just the CDR3 is kept, 42 bases in frame from base 1. A distance of 13 bases separates the germline ends of V and J, which lose 5 bases and 5 bases respectively. What this sample's time point label stands for: peripheral blood 6 weeks after treatment start. A cohort of 25 to 30 patients with locally advanced or metastatic urothelial carcinoma, treated at Memorial Sloan Kettering on a trial protocol, was included. Peripheral blood mononuclear cells were collected from each patient pretreatment and during treatment, giving between 1 and 8 total time points per patient. The Qiagen DNeasy Blood extraction kit was used to purify genomic DNA from total PBMCs and from tumor samples. PBMCs were collected pretreatment and during treatment, and were isolated and stored as previously described.

These data originate in a study of PD-L1 blockade in urothelial cancer (dated by TCRdb to the late 2010s). Notes on the research overall: Every patient began therapy in about 2014 and was given atezolizumab 1,200 mg intravenously every 3 weeks. About 90% of the roughly 29 patients were males with bladder-origin urothelial cancer, and about 60% of the roughly 29 reported a prior smoking history. An ECOG performance status of 0 or 1 was recorded for the patients, and 0 to 3 prior chemotherapy regimens had been received by the patients. Blood samples were analyzed at two time points: 3 weeks after treatment start (second dose) and 6 weeks after treatment start. A median of around 150,000 T cells and roughly 80,000 unique TCRs was obtained from blood samples, and a median clonality of 0.080 was observed. The study, an exploratory multi-omic analysis, examined somatic, immune and clinical correlates of response to PD-L1 blockade with atezolizumab in urothelial cancer. Pretreatment tumor samples and matched peripheral blood, collected serially before and after atezolizumab treatment, underwent TCR sequencing. Durable clinical benefit was defined as progression-free survival longer than 6 months, and TCR features were also tested against progression-free and overall survival. Whole exome sequencing and RNA sequencing of pretreatment tumors were performed alongside TCR sequencing in the same patients. Durable clinical benefit was achieved by nine patients and was not achieved by 20 patients. Pretreatment blood TCR-seq was available for fewer than 30 patients, at least one posttreatment blood collection was obtained for about 24 patients, and tumor TCR-seq was available for about 24 patients.

General findings and caveats noted by the study authors: Improved progression-free and overall survival was associated with having pretreatment peripheral blood TCR clonality below the median. At 3 weeks after the start of treatment, tumor-associated TCR clones in peripheral blood had expanded more in patients with durable benefit (n ≈ 22, p = 0.022). Because the sample size was small (n of about 29) and many exploratory analyses were performed, the results are intended to be hypothesis-generating.

Synthetic TCR analog templates were spiked into each PCR to estimate absolute template abundance from read counts. Using the immunoSEQ assay, TCRbeta CDR3 regions were amplified from genomic DNA with bias-controlled V and J gene primers. Rearranged TCRbeta segments were sequenced at approximately 20X coverage. The original methods were these. Clustering was used to correct sequencing errors, and CDR3s were annotated against IMGT to assign V, D and J genes. Downstream analyses used only productive TCRbeta rearrangements, leaving out any out-of-frame or stop-codon sequences. Clonality was calculated as one minus the Shannon entropy normalized by the log of the number of unique productive sequences. Clones differing between time points or between blood and tumor were identified using Fisher's exact test with Benjamini-Hochberg correction, with an adjusted p below 0.01 applied as the threshold. As stored in TCRdb, this immuneACCESS dataset retains in-frame rearrangements with V and J assigned. A fraction of the clones does not appear; measured against another copy, unresolved V genes explain less than half of the discrepancy, and the remainder lacks a known reason. Clone size and the V and J calls come from that table; the DNA yielded D and trimming. This sample comprises 25,000 to 30,000 clones, around 84% of them detected only once. Under 3% of the sample is taken by the ten largest.

This receptor was obtained from a man aged 65 to 85 with urothelial cancer. Recombination joined TRBV7-9 with TRBJ1-5, with TRBD1 perhaps the D gene, on 6 matching bases. The sample in question was PBMCs, obtained around atezolizumab (anti-PD-L1) treatment. The nucleotides are TGTGCCAGCAGCCGGGGGGGGGCGGATCAGCCCCAGCATTTT. This sequence encodes CASSRGGADQPQHF.